These T cell receptor beta chains were read from a single sample in a study of blood T cell repertoires in COVID-19. Method: immunoSEQ multiplex PCR; TCRdb's copy keeps in-frame clones and lacks some. The table records a few hundred thousand clones, 75% to 90% of them present only once. Sequencing was done on a sample of PBMCs or T cells enriched from blood (not recorded which). The receptor source for this set is a man aged 25-40 years who had recovered from COVID-19. Both conserved end residues are part of each CDR3. Each record gives: V gene, CDR3 length, D gene, J gene, clone size, CDR3 DNA, CDR3 protein. The D gene is left open where the match is weak. Only part of the rows carry a size: once, few, many, or a class if the clone is expanded.

V: TRBV30
length: 12
D: TRBD1
J: TRBJ1-1
size: .
DNA: TGTGCCTGGAGTGTACCGGGACAGGGATCTTTCTTT
CDR3: CAWSVPGQGSFF

V: TRBV7-9
length: 15
D: TRBD1
J: TRBJ2-7
size: .
DNA: TGTGCCAGCAGCATCGCCGGGACAGGGTACTCCGAGCAGTACTTC
CDR3: CASSIAGTGYSEQYF

V: TRBV7-9
length: 14
D: .
J: TRBJ2-3
size: .
DNA: TGTGCCAGCTGCTCCGGGGGATCCACAGATACGCAGTATTTT
CDR3: CASCSGGSTDTQYF

V: TRBV5-1
length: 14
D: .
J: TRBJ1-1
size: .
DNA: TGCGCCAGCACCCGCCTTGGGAGGGGCACTGAAGCTTTCTTT
CDR3: CASTRLGRGTEAFF

V: TRBV4-1
length: 17
D: .
J: TRBJ1-2
size: .
DNA: TGCGCCAGCAGCCCCAAAGGAGGGGAGGGAGCTAACTATGGCTACACCTTC
CDR3: CASSPKGGEGANYGYTF

V: TRBV7-2
length: 16
D: TRBD2
J: TRBJ2-7
size: .
DNA: TGTGCCAGCAGCTTCCGCTTGCTAGCGGGAACCTACGAGCAGTACTTC
CDR3: CASSFRLLAGTYEQYF

V: TRBV5-1
length: 13
D: TRBD1
J: TRBJ1-2
size: .
DNA: TGCGCCAGCAGACCGGACAGGGTGTATGGCTACACCTTC
CDR3: CASRPDRVYGYTF

V: TRBV19
length: 14
D: TRBD1
J: TRBJ2-1
size: .
DNA: TGTGCCAGTAGTATACAGGGGGCAGGTAATGAGCAGTTCTTC
CDR3: CASSIQGAGNEQFF

V: TRBV19
length: 14
D: TRBD1
J: TRBJ1-2
size: .
DNA: TGTGCCAGTAGTATCGGGGACAGCCTCTATGGCTACACCTTC
CDR3: CASSIGDSLYGYTF

V: TRBV7-9
length: 17
D: .
J: TRBJ1-1
size: .
DNA: TGTGCCAGCAGCCCCCTTCCTCCTCCTTCACAGTACACTGAAGCTTTCTTT
CDR3: CASSPLPPPSQYTEAFF

V: TRBV9
length: 13
D: .
J: TRBJ1-2
size: .
DNA: TGTGCCAGCAGCGTAGATGAAGGGGATGGCTACACCTTC
CDR3: CASSVDEGDGYTF

V: TRBV24-1
length: 14
D: TRBD2
J: TRBJ2-1
size: .
DNA: TGTGCCACCAGTGTTCCCGGACTAGTGAATGAGCAGTTCTTC
CDR3: CATSVPGLVNEQFF

V: TRBV5-6
length: 13
D: .
J: TRBJ2-7
size: .
DNA: TGTGCCAGCAGCTTCGAGCCCTCCTACGAGCAGTACTTC
CDR3: CASSFEPSYEQYF

V: TRBV5-8
length: 17
D: TRBD2
J: TRBJ2-2
size: .
DNA: TGTGCCAGCAGCCCCCCCCCATCGGGAGGCGTTGTCGGGGAGCTGTTTTTT
CDR3: CASSPPPSGGVVGELFF

V: TRBV27
length: 15
D: TRBD1
J: TRBJ2-7
size: .
DNA: TGTGCCAGCTCTCAAAAGGGGACAGGGCCCTACGAGCAGTACTTC
CDR3: CASSQKGTGPYEQYF

V: TRBV7-2
length: 16
D: TRBD2
J: TRBJ2-2
size: .
DNA: TGTGCCAGCAGCTTTTCCGGGACTAGCGGGATGGGGGAGCTGTTTTTT
CDR3: CASSFSGTSGMGELFF

V: TRBV4-1
length: 15
D: .
J: TRBJ2-2
size: .
DNA: TGCGCCAGCAGCCAATTCAAGGGAGACACCGGGGAGCTGTTTTTT
CDR3: CASSQFKGDTGELFF

V: TRBV7-8
length: 15
D: .
J: TRBJ1-2
size: .
DNA: TGTGCCAGCAGCTTAGAGCTAGGTCCCAACTATGGCTACACCTTC
CDR3: CASSLELGPNYGYTF

V: TRBV11-3
length: 13
D: TRBD2
J: TRBJ2-3
size: .
DNA: TGTGCCAGCAGCCTTAGCGGGAGAGATACGCAGTATTTT
CDR3: CASSLSGRDTQYF

V: TRBV7-2
length: 15
D: TRBD1
J: TRBJ1-1
size: .
DNA: TGTGCCAGCAGCTTGGTGACAGGGGGCGGCACTGAAGCTTTCTTT
CDR3: CASSLVTGGGTEAFF

V: TRBV27
length: 15
D: TRBD1
J: TRBJ1-2
size: few
DNA: TGTGCCAGCAGTCCACAGGGGGCAGGGAACTATGGCTACACCTTC
CDR3: CASSPQGAGNYGYTF

V: TRBV6-5
length: 14
D: .
J: TRBJ2-7
size: .
DNA: TGTGCCAGCAGTCCTAGGGGCTTGGGCTACGAGCAGTACTTC
CDR3: CASSPRGLGYEQYF

V: TRBV27
length: 14
D: .
J: TRBJ2-2
size: .
DNA: TGTGCCAGCAGGTCAGAAATGAACACCGGGGAGCTGTTTTTT
CDR3: CASRSEMNTGELFF

V: TRBV12-3/TRBV12-4
length: 11
D: .
J: TRBJ1-1
size: .
DNA: TGTGCCAGCAGCCCCGTTTCTGAAGCTTTCTTT
CDR3: CASSPVSEAFF

V: TRBV7-8
length: 14
D: .
J: TRBJ2-1
size: .
DNA: TGTGCCAGCAGCTTGCAACAAGATTACAATGAGCAGTTCTTC
CDR3: CASSLQQDYNEQFF

V: TRBV3-1/TRBV3-2
length: 15
D: .
J: TRBJ2-7
size: .
DNA: TGTGCCAGCAGCCAGACCGGGACTCTCTCTCGGGAGCAGTACTTC
CDR3: CASSQTGTLSREQYF

V: TRBV6-5
length: 14
D: .
J: TRBJ2-7
size: .
DNA: TGTGCCAGCAGTCGCCAGGGGTCCCGCCACGAGCAGTACTTC
CDR3: CASSRQGSRHEQYF

V: TRBV18
length: 16
D: TRBD1
J: TRBJ2-5
size: .
DNA: TGTGCCAGCTCTCCACGGACAGGGTCCCAACAAGAGACCCAGTACTTC
CDR3: CASSPRTGSQQETQYF

V: TRBV28
length: 12
D: .
J: TRBJ1-4
size: .
DNA: TGTGCCAGCAGACAAAGTGCCGAAAAACTGTTTTTT
CDR3: CASRQSAEKLFF

V: TRBV7-3
length: 17
D: TRBD1
J: TRBJ2-3
size: .
DNA: TGTGCCAGCAGCTTAAAGGGACAGGGTCCCCTCGAAGATACGCAGTATTTT
CDR3: CASSLKGQGPLEDTQYF